One and the same sample provided the 31 T cell receptor beta chains below, sequenced in a study of shared clonotypes between healthy human individuals. Naive CD8 cells, CD45RO-negative and positively selected for CCR7, excluded terminally differentiated effector memory CD45RA+ cells. Using immunoSEQ multiplex PCR, the repertoire was profiled, and TCRdb retains in-frame clones only, with some absent. This sample yields around 2.1 million clones, of which 85% to 95% are seen a single time; around 1.7% belongs to the top ten. The sample taken for sequencing was naive CD8+ T cells from PBMCs. Receptors were obtained from a young man in good health. Some clones in this sample may be carry-over from other donors' samples.

V usage is TRBV5-1 and J usage is TRBJ1-1, with a tentative D call TRBD1 (6 bases). Trimming removed 7 bases at V and 1 base at J, with 11 bases between. The CDR3 contains 13 residues. CDR1 and CDR2 from the germline V gene are SGHRS and YFSETQ. This chain's CDR3 is CASGGRGNTEAFF. The DNA of the CDR3 is TGCGCCAGCGGCGGCAGGGGGAACACTGAAGCTTTCTTT.

The CDR3 protein is CASSLSRGLGQFF. CDR3 bases: TGTGCCAGCAGCCTAAGCAGGGGGCTAGGTCAGTTCTTC. V and J are TRBV27 and TRBJ2-1; 8 nucleotides match TRBD1. The CDR3 has 13 residues. With 6 bases clipped from V and 13 bases from J, the junction kept 11 bases outside the gene matches. Germline CDR1 MNHEY, CDR2 SMNVEV (reference sequence).

This chain uses TRBV7-9 with TRBJ2-1, with D unresolved. CDR1 is SEHNR and CDR2 is FQNEAQ in the germline V gene (reference sequence). The CDR3 spans 14 residues. Trimming removed 1 base at V and 8 bases at J, with 12 bases between. CDR3 in amino acids: CASSLEGPADEQFF. The CDR3 coding sequence is TGTGCCAGCAGCTTAGAGGGTCCAGCCGATGAGCAGTTCTTC.

The chain is built from TRBV28 and TRBJ2-7; a weak D match, TRBD2 (6 bases). Germline CDR1 MDHEN, CDR2 SYDVKM. The V gene lost 4 bases and the J gene lost 4 bases, with 11 bases spanning the gap. The CDR3 has 13 amino acids. CDR3 bases: TGTGCCAGCAGTTCGGGAGTCGGGTACGAGCAGTACTTC. Translated, it gives CASSSGVGYEQYF.

Concerning this clone: Different DNA sequences within this sample yield the same CDR3. As DNA, the CDR3 is TGTGCCAGCAGTTTCAAGGGGGATGAGCAGTTCTTC. Translating gives CASSFKGDEQFF. The gene calls are TRBV28 and TRBJ2-1; perhaps TRBD1 as D (6 bases). The length of the CDR3 is 12 residues. Germline-derived CDR1 and CDR2 are MDHEN and SYDVKM. Trimming stripped 3 bases from V and 8 bases from J, with 8 bases between.

The V gene is TRBV14, the J gene TRBJ1-2; D is uncertain. The CDR3 extends over 17 amino acids. Trimming shortened V by 0 bases and J by 6 bases, and 20 bases separated the two germline ends. Germline CDR1 SGHDN, CDR2 FVKESK. The CDR3 bases are TGTGCCAGCAGCCAAGAGTTTCGGTTACCGCAGGTGGATGGCTACACCTTC. Protein: CASSQEFRLPQVDGYTF. Looking up the rest from reference TRBV14 and TRBJ1-2 gives the full variable domain: EAGVTQFPSHSVIEKGQTVTLRCDPISGHDNLYWYRRVMGKEIKFLLHFVKESKQDESGMPNNRFLAERTGGTYSTLKVQPAELEDSGVYFCASSQEFRLPQVDGYTFGSGTRLTVV.

This clone was detected once. The chain has TRBV7-8 and TRBJ2-7, with a possible D match to TRBD2 (6 bases). The germline V gene has CDR1 SGHVS and CDR2 FQNEAQ. Trimming cost V 1 base and J 3 bases, with 16 bases left between them. This CDR3 comprises 16 residues. CDR3 nucleotides: TGTGCCAGCAGCTTAGGCCCAACGGGAGCGGACTACGAGCAGTACTTC. It encodes CASSLGPTGADYEQYF. Drawing the rest from reference TRBV7-8 and TRBJ2-7, the complete variable domain is GAGVSQSPRYKVAKRGQDVALRCDPISGHVSLFWYQQALGQGPEFLTYFQNEAQLDKSGLPSDRFFAERPEGSVSTLKIQRTQQEDSAVYLCASSLGPTGADYEQYFGPGTRLTVT.

The V gene is TRBV6-5, the J gene TRBJ2-1; TRBD2 agrees at 7 bases. The CDR3 consists of 14 residues. The V segment lost 6 bases and the J segment 9 bases; nucleotides outside the gene matches: 11. Germline loops: CDR1 MNHEY, CDR2 SVGAGI. The CDR3 nucleotides read TGTGCCAGCAGCCCGATAGCGGGCCGGGGTGAGCAGTTCTTC. Translation gives CASSPIAGRGEQFF.

V gene TRBV29-1 combines with J gene TRBJ2-1; perhaps TRBD2 as D (6 bases). The CDR3 has 14 residues. Deletions cut 4 bases from V and 0 bases from J, with 10 bases between. Germline values: CDR1 SQVTM, CDR2 ANQGSEA. This CDR3 is CSVASDSSYNEQFF. The DNA for the CDR3 is TGCAGCGTTGCTAGCGATAGCTCCTACAATGAGCAGTTCTTC.

The rearrangement uses TRBV19 and TRBJ2-7, with TRBD1 as a possible D gene (6 bases). Germline V gene sequence: CDR1 LNHDA, CDR2 SQIVND (reference sequence). V lost 3 bases and J 5 bases, leaving 14 bases between the germline ends. This CDR3 spans 14 amino acids. The CDR3 DNA reads TGTGCCAGTAGTATTGGGGGCCAGGGAGACGAGCAGTACTTC. Translated: CASSIGGQGDEQYF. The full variable domain, with the rest looked up from reference TRBV19 and TRBJ2-7, is DGGITQSPKYLFRKEGQNVTLSCEQNLNHDAMYWYRQDPGQGLRLIYYSQIVNDFQKGDIAEGYSVSREKKESFPLTVTSAQKNPTAFYLCASSIGGQGDEQYFGPGTRLTVT.

This clone has just one count. This chain uses TRBV2 with TRBJ2-7, with a weak D call TRBD2 (5 bases). Per the germline V gene, CDR1 is SNHLY and CDR2 is FYNNEI. The CDR3 sequence is 14 residues long. V gave up 6 bases and J gave up 5 bases, with 17 bases separating them. The CDR3 protein is CASSEAGVIHEQYF. In nucleotides, the CDR3 is TGTGCCAGCAGCGAGGCCGGGGTAATCCACGAGCAGTACTTC.

The chain couples TRBV20-1 to TRBJ2-1; TRBD2 might be the D (6 bases). This CDR3 has 11 amino acids. With 7 bases removed from V and 5 bases from J, the gap between germline ends came to 9 bases. CDR1 DFQATT and CDR2 SNEGSKA come from the germline V gene (reference sequence). The CDR3 reads CSGTKHNEQFF. CDR3 nucleotides: TGCAGTGGGACTAAGCACAATGAGCAGTTCTTC.

This chain uses TRBV29-1 with TRBJ2-1, with 8 positions matching TRBD2. The CDR3 runs 15 residues. The germline V gene encodes CDR1 SQVTM and CDR2 ANQGSEA. Trimming cost V 2 bases and J 7 bases; bases outside gene matches: 10. The CDR3 sequence: CSVEPRSGGGNEQFF. In nucleotides, the CDR3 is TGCAGCGTTGAACCCAGATCGGGAGGGGGAAATGAGCAGTTCTTC.

The genes are TRBV14 and TRBJ2-7; D unclear. Trimming left V 4 bases short and J 7 bases short, with 14 bases between. Germline lookup yields CDR1 SGHDN and CDR2 FVKESK. The CDR3 is 13 amino acids. The CDR3 DNA follows: TGTGCCAGCAGCCGAGACAATAGTGTGGAGCAGTACTTC. Translation gives CASSRDNSVEQYF.

This clone was recorded a few times. This chain connects TRBV11-2 to TRBJ1-1, with D possibly TRBD1 on 5 matching bases. The CDR3 has 15 residues. Germline V CDR1 and CDR2: SGHAT, FQNNGV. Trimming took off 4 bases at V and 1 base at J, with 13 bases between the two ends. CDR3 bases: TGTGCCAGCAGCTGGCCGACAGATTCGAACACTGAAGCTTTCTTT. This sequence encodes CASSWPTDSNTEAFF.

This rearrangement joins TRBV27 to TRBJ1-1; no reliable D call. Trimming removed 0 bases from V and 5 bases from J, with 13 bases in between. The CDR3 is 15 amino acids. The germline CDR1 and CDR2 sequences are MNHEY and SMNVEV (reference sequence). CDR3 region: CASSLSSTAMTEAFF. In nucleotides, the CDR3 is TGTGCCAGCAGTTTATCGTCAACGGCAATGACTGAAGCTTTCTTT.

This clone appeared once. The V call is TRBV9, the J call TRBJ2-7, with D unclear. V dropped 2 bases and J dropped 6 bases, with 12 bases sitting between them. Germline V gene sequence: CDR1 SGDLS, CDR2 YYNGEE. The CDR3 has 13 amino acids. CDR3 amino acids: CASSVGAVGEQYF. The CDR3 DNA sequence: TGTGCCAGCAGCGTTGGTGCGGTCGGCGAGCAGTACTTC.

In its sample, this clone was seen a few times. The V call is TRBV19, the J call TRBJ2-1; 7 bases are a match to TRBD1. This CDR3 has 15 residues. The trim removed 9 bases at V and 0 bases at J, leaving 8 bases unmatched. CDR1 is LNHDA and CDR2 is SQIVND in the germline V gene (reference sequence). CDR3: CASTLGQSSYNEQFF. For the CDR3, the DNA is TGTGCCAGCACCTTGGGACAGAGCTCCTACAATGAGCAGTTCTTC.

Comment on this clone: The sample holds other DNA sequences that translate to the same CDR3. This sequence joins TRBV9 and TRBJ2-2, with D uncertain. Germline values: CDR1 SGDLS, CDR2 YYNGEE. The CDR3 extends over 13 amino acids. With 4 bases removed from V and 6 bases from J, the gap between germline ends came to 10 bases. The CDR3 sequence is CASSPGPAGELFF. The CDR3 bases are TGTGCCAGCAGCCCTGGACCAGCCGGGGAGCTGTTTTTT.

This clone was observed once. Other DNA sequences in this specimen translate into the identical CDR3. This CDR3 reads CASSFGTGTYEQYF. The CDR3 coding sequence is TGTGCCAGCAGTTTCGGGACAGGGACCTACGAGCAGTACTTC. The chain carries TRBV28 and TRBJ2-7; 9 bases match TRBD1. CDR3 size: 14 residues. After removal of 3 bases from V and 2 bases from J, the junction contained 2 bases not matched to a gene. Germline V gene data show CDR1 as MDHEN and CDR2 as SYDVKM.

This chain joins TRBV21-1 and TRBJ1-5; the table calls TRBD1, which could not be checked here. TRBV21-1 is listed as a pseudogene. The CDR3 loop spans 14 amino acids. CDR3 region: CASSTDRGVQPQHF. The CDR3 region has the DNA TGTGCCAGCAGCACGGACAGGGGTGTTCAGCCCCAGCATTTT.

This chain connects TRBV6-1 to TRBJ2-7, with 9 bases identical to TRBD2. Per the germline V gene, CDR1 is MNHNS and CDR2 is SASEGT. V was clipped by 2 bases and J by 1 base; unmatched bases: 6. The CDR3 contains 16 residues. CDR3 coding DNA: TGTGCCAGCAGTGAAAGGACAGCGGGAGGATCCTACGAGCAGTACTTC. Amino acids: CASSERTAGGSYEQYF.

The chain carries TRBV7-8 and TRBJ2-3; 7 bases match TRBD2. V was pared by 4 bases and J by 7 bases, with 14 bases of the junction left unmatched. From germline, CDR1 is SGHVS and CDR2 FQNEAQ. The CDR3 sequence is 16 residues long. The CDR3 region is CASSSPEGGSRYTQYF. CDR3 DNA sequence: TGTGCCAGCAGCTCCCCCGAGGGCGGGAGTAGGTATACGCAGTATTTT.

Remarks on this clone: Distinct nucleotide sequences in the sample also encode this CDR3. The rearrangement uses TRBV9 and TRBJ1-5; D uncertain. CDR1 and CDR2 (germline): SGDLS, YYNGEE. CDR3 size: 14 residues. Trimming removed 0 bases at V and 0 bases at J, with 4 bases between. This chain's CDR3 is CASSVGSSNQPQHF. The CDR3 region has the DNA TGTGCCAGCAGCGTAGGAAGTAGCAATCAGCCCCAGCATTTT.

V usage is TRBV19 and J usage is TRBJ2-2; D possibly corresponds to TRBD2 (7 bases). The V gene's germline CDR1 is LNHDA and CDR2 SQIVND (reference sequence). The CDR3 has 16 amino acids. Trimming shortened V by 5 bases and J by 1 base, and 14 bases separated the two germline ends. CDR3 loop: CASSLRGAMNTGELFF. The CDR3 nucleotides are TGTGCCAGTAGTCTTCGGGGGGCGATGAACACCGGGGAGCTGTTTTTT.

This chain connects TRBV27 to TRBJ1-1; D ambiguous. The germline gives CDR1 MNHEY, CDR2 SMNVEV (reference sequence). This CDR3 has 17 amino acids. The V and J ends lost 3 bases and 0 bases respectively, with 17 bases between them. For the CDR3, the DNA is TGTGCCAGCAGTTTTCTTGCAGGCATCAGGATGAACACTGAAGCTTTCTTT. Its protein product is CASSFLAGIRMNTEAFF.

This clone is a singleton in its sample. This rearrangement joins TRBV11-2 to TRBJ2-1, with D possibly TRBD1 on 6 matching bases. The V and J ends lost 3 bases and 4 bases respectively, with 16 bases between them. The CDR3 spans 16 residues. The V gene's germline CDR1 is SGHAT and CDR2 FQNNGV. The CDR3 bases are TGTGCCAGCAGCTTCCCGGACAGTGGGATTTACAATGAGCAGTTCTTC. Its protein is CASSFPDSGIYNEQFF.

The chain combines TRBV13 with TRBJ2-7, with D perhaps being TRBD1 or TRBD2 (5 bases each). The V end was cut by 4 bases, the J end by 3 bases, with 13 bases between. This CDR3 comprises 14 residues. Germline values: CDR1 PRHDT, CDR2 FYEKMQ (reference sequence). As DNA, the CDR3 is TGTGCCAGCAGCTACCGGGACGGGGACTACGAGCAGTACTTC. Encoded protein: CASSYRDGDYEQYF.

The chain has TRBV5-6 and TRBJ2-7, with D maybe TRBD2 (5 bases). The CDR3 is 12 amino acids. Trimming removed 0 bases at V and 12 bases at J, with 13 bases between. CDR1 and CDR2 from the germline V gene are SGHDT and YYEEEE. In DNA, the CDR3 is TGTGCCAGCAGCTTGGTGGGGAGCCCGCGGTACTTC. This codes for CASSLVGSPRYF.

The rearrangement uses TRBV6-5 and TRBJ2-3; possible D gene TRBD1, 5 bases. Germline V gives CDR1 MNHEY, CDR2 SVGAGI. V was pared by 4 bases and J by 2 bases, with 13 bases between. The CDR3 covers 15 residues. The CDR3 coding sequence is TGTGCCAGCAGTTCACCCTTGACAGCCACAGATACGCAGTATTTT. Amino acids: CASSSPLTATDTQYF.

The V gene is TRBV13, the J gene TRBJ2-1; D unresolved. CDR1 PRHDT and CDR2 FYEKMQ come from the germline V gene (reference sequence). The V end lost 1 base, the J end lost 4 bases, and 5 bases lay between the germline ends. The CDR3 is made up of 13 amino acids. Here the CDR3 reads CASSLVGYNEQFF. CDR3 nucleotides: TGTGCCAGCAGCTTAGTGGGGTACAATGAGCAGTTCTTC. The entire variable domain, with the rest obtained from reference TRBV13 and TRBJ2-1, is as follows: AAGVIQSPRHLIKEKRETATLKCYPIPRHDTVYWYQQGPGQDPQFLISFYEKMQSDKGSIPDRFSAQQFSDYHSELNMSSLELGDSALYFCASSLVGYNEQFFGPGTRLTVL.